The 9 T cell receptor beta chains presented below share a single source sample, sequenced in a study of cytomegalovirus exposure and HLA in healthy donors. 60 Vbeta and 13 Jbeta primers were used in PCR. The data were produced by immunoSEQ multiplex PCR, yet TCRdb's version contains in-frame clones alone and is incomplete. The table has about 140,000 clones, approximately 73% seen once. The sequenced sample was PBMCs. Receptors were obtained from a man under 40 in good health and CMV-seropositive.

This rearrangement joins TRBV7-3 to TRBJ2-3, with 10 bases matching TRBD2. V trimming: 2 bases; J trimming: 2 bases; junction bases outside the gene matches: 16. CDR1 and CDR2 (germline): SGHTA, FQGTGA. The CDR3 covers 20 residues. As DNA, the CDR3 is TGTGCCAGCAGCTTATTCGCTAGCGGGAGCGTGAGGTCAACCACAGATACGCAGTATTTT. Its protein is CASSLFASGSVRSTTDTQYF.

The chain links TRBV19 to TRBJ1-2; 8 bases agree with TRBD1. J was trimmed by 7 bases and V by 7 bases; bases with no gene match: 17. Per the germline V gene, CDR1 is LNHDA and CDR2 is SQIVND (reference sequence). The CDR3 consists of 16 residues. CDR3 sequence (DNA): TGTGCCAGTACCTCCCTCCCAGGACAGGGACATTTTGGCTACACCTTC. Its translation: CASTSLPGQGHFGYTF.

The rearrangement links TRBV7-8 to TRBJ1-6; no clear D. Deletions cut 5 bases from V and 10 bases from J, with 18 bases between. There are 15 residues in the CDR3. Germline V gene lookup returns CDR1 SGHVS and CDR2 FQNEAQ. The CDR3 is CASSLNGQFGSPLHF. The CDR3, as DNA: TGTGCCAGCAGCCTAAATGGGCAGTTTGGCTCACCCCTCCACTTT.

The chain uses TRBV6-5 and TRBJ1-4, with a weak D call TRBD1 (6 bases). Between the trimmed V and J ends, which lost 0 bases and 8 bases, there was a span of 10 bases. The V gene's germline CDR1 is MNHEY and CDR2 SVGAGI. This CDR3 is 14 amino acids long. The CDR3 region is CASSYSRGGEKLFF. CDR3 DNA sequence: TGTGCCAGCAGTTACTCCAGGGGCGGCGAAAAACTGTTTTTT.

V and J are TRBV10-3 and TRBJ1-5; 7 positions agree with TRBD1. V lost 4 bases, J lost 1 base, and 1 base stayed unmatched. The length of the CDR3 is 14 residues. The germline V gene encodes CDR1 ENHRY and CDR2 SYGVKD. Here the CDR3 reads CAISAGGSNQPQHF. In nucleotides, the CDR3 is TGTGCCATCAGTGCAGGGGGAAGCAATCAGCCCCAGCATTTT.

This sequence joins TRBV6-5 and TRBJ2-1; 8 bases map to TRBD2. The CDR3 contains 15 residues. The V and J ends lost 6 bases and 2 bases, in that order; junction bases with no gene match: 6. The germline V gene has CDR1 MNHEY and CDR2 SVGAGI. The CDR3 here is CASSGGAGAYNEQFF. DNA of the CDR3: TGTGCCAGCAGCGGGGGGGCGGGGGCCTACAATGAGCAGTTCTTC.

This sequence joins TRBV2 and TRBJ1-1; D not certain. V lost 7 bases and J lost 1, with 10 bases in between. Per germline, CDR1 SNHLY and CDR2 FYNNEI. The length of the CDR3 is 13 residues. Here the CDR3 reads CASTAESNTEAFF. The CDR3 coding sequence is TGTGCCAGCACCGCGGAGTCGAACACTGAAGCTTTCTTT.

The CDR3 loop reads CASSLTASGRYEQYF. The CDR3 nucleotides are TGTGCCAGCAGCTTAACGGCTAGCGGGAGGTACGAGCAGTACTTC. This chain joins TRBV11-2 and TRBJ2-7, with TRBD2 matching 11 bases. Germline values: CDR1 SGHAT, CDR2 FQNNGV. The CDR3 spans 15 residues. V lost 2 bases and J lost 4; bases outside the gene matches: 4. Full variable domain (remainder filled in from reference TRBV11-2 and TRBJ2-7): EAGVAQSPRYKIIEKRQSVAFWCNPISGHATLYWYQQILGQGPKLLIQFQNNGVVDDSQLPKDRFSAERLKGVDSTLKIQPAKLEDSAVYLCASSLTASGRYEQYFGPGTRLTVT.

The chain recombines TRBV27 with TRBJ2-1; TRBD1 matches 7 bases. The CDR3 has 15 amino acids. The germline gives CDR1 MNHEY, CDR2 SMNVEV (reference sequence). The J segment lost 3 bases and the V segment lost 8 bases, leaving 10 bases of the junction unmatched. CDR3 protein: CASGVGTDYYNEQFF. As DNA, the CDR3 is TGTGCCAGCGGGGTCGGGACAGACTACTACAATGAGCAGTTCTTC.